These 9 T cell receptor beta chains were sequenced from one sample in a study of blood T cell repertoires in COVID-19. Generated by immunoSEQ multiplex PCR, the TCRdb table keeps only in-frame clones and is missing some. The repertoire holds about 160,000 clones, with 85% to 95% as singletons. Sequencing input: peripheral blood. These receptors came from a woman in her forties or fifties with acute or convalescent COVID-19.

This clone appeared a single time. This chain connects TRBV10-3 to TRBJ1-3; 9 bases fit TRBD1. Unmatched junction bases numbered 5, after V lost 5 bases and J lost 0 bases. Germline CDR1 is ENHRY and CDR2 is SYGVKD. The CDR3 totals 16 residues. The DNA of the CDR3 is TGTGCCATCAGTCCGGGACAGGGAGGCTCTGGAAACACCATATATTTT. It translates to CAISPGQGGSGNTIYF.

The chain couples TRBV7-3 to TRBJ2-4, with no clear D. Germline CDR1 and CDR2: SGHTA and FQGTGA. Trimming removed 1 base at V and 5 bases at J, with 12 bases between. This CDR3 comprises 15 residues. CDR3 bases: TGTGCCAGCAGCTTAAGTCATGGGCCTGAAAACATTCAGTACTTC. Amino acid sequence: CASSLSHGPENIQYF.

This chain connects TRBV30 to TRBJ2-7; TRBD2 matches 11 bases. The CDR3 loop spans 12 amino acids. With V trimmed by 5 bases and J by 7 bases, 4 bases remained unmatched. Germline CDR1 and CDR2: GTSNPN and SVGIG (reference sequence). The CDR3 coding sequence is TGTGCCTGGGGGACTAGCGGTCTGGAGCAGTACTTC. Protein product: CAWGTSGLEQYF.

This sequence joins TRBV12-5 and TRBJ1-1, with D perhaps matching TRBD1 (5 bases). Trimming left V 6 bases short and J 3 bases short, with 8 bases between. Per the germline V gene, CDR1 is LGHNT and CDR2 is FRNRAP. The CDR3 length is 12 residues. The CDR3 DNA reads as TGTGCTAGTGGACAGGCCTACACTGAAGCTTTCTTT. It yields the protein CASGQAYTEAFF. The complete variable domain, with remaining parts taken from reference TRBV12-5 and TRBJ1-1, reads DARVTQTPRHKVTEMGQEVTMRCQPILGHNTVFWYRQTMMQGLELLAYFRNRAPLDDSGMPKDRFSAEMPDATLATLKIQPSEPRDSAVYFCASGQAYTEAFFGQGTRLTVV.

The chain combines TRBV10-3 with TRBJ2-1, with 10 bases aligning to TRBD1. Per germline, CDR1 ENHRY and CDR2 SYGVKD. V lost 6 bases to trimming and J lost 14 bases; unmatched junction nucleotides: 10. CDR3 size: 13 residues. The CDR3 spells CAIRRTDRGREFF. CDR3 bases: TGTGCCATCAGGAGGACTGACAGGGGGCGAGAGTTCTTC.

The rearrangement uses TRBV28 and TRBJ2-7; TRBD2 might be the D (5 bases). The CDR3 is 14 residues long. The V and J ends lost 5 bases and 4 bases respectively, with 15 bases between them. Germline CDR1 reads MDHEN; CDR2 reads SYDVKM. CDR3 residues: CASSLATERYEQYF. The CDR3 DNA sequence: TGTGCCAGCAGTCTCGCCACGGAGCGGTACGAGCAGTACTTC.

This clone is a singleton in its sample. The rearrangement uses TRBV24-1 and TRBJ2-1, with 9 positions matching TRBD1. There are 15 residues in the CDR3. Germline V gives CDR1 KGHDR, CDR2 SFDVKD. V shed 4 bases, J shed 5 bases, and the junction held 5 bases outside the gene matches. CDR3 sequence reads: CATSDRGQGHNEQFF. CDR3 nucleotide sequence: TGTGCCACCAGTGACCGGGGACAGGGCCACAATGAGCAGTTCTTC.

The CDR3 loop is CASNLGGTAETQYF. CDR3 bases: TGTGCCAGCAATCTAGGCGGGACGGCAGAGACCCAGTACTTC. The rearrangement joins TRBV9 to TRBJ2-5; TRBD2 is a possible D gene (6 bases). CDR1 is SGDLS, CDR2 YYNGEE, per germline. The V end was cut by 6 bases, the J end by 4 bases, with 16 bases between. This CDR3 spans 14 amino acids.

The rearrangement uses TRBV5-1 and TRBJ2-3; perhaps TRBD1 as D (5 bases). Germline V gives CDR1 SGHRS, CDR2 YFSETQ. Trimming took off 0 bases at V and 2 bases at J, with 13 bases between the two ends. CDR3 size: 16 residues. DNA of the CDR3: TGCGCCAGCAGCTTGGCCGGGCAGGGCCACACAGATACGCAGTATTTT. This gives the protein CASSLAGQGHTDTQYF.